This T cell receptor beta chain was sequenced in a study of T-cell memory formation after mild COVID-19. Study overall: The study found TCR clusters largely donor specific. Whole-study findings and limits: Whether day 37 second-wave clones are SARS-CoV-2-specific was not confirmed. Contracting clones from day 15 to 85 had balanced CD4/CD8; later expanders favoured CD4+. Cross-reactive memory appears to have joined, as suggested by some responding clones showing up in pre-infection memory.

About this clonotype itself: The antigen remains undetermined.

Germline CDR1 reads SGHRS; CDR2 reads YFSETQ. J lost 4 bases, V lost 4 bases, and 14 bases had no gene match. The CDR3 extends over 18 amino acids. Each CDR3 protein gets one entry after TCRdb re-called the 5' RACE reads with MiXCR. The data hold under 550,000 distinct CDR3 sequences, with 15% to 20% observed a single time. This clonotype was sampled from a man aged 18 to 29 who had mild COVID-19 (a few samples of this study predate the infection). Cell type and time point are not known. V and J are TRBV5-1 and TRBJ2-5; the match to TRBD2 covers 12 bases. The sequenced sample was PBMCs or a T cell subset sorted from them (not recorded which). CDR3 sequence reads: CASSAGLAGPPAGETQYF. CDR3 bases: TGCGCCAGCAGCGCCGGACTAGCGGGACCCCCCGCGGGAGAGACCCAGTACTTC.